This T cell receptor (beta chain) was retrieved from a study of T cells after yellow fever vaccination. Overall study context: CD3, CD45RA, CCR7 and CD95 were used to sort EM, EMRA, CM and Tscm memory subsets. General study points: Subsequent booster samples again held most clones from primary vaccination (less than 98% CD4, about 85% CD8).

This clonotype was counted many times. Using its own MiXCR run on the 5' RACE reads, TCRdb lists one record per CDR3 protein. Here the sample spans around 16,000 distinct CDR3 sequences, roughly 3.7% being singletons. The origin of this receptor is a man aged 30 to 39 who received the YFV17D yellow fever vaccine. The material was PBMCs, either bulk or a sorted T-cell subset (CD4+, CD8+, memory, or dextramer-sorted; not recorded which), obtained 15 days after the yellow fever booster vaccination.

CDR3 loop: CATSGSAGHNEQFF. In DNA form, the CDR3 reads TGTGCCACCAGTGGTTCGGCGGGACACAATGAGCAGTTCTTC. V usage is TRBV24-1 and J usage is TRBJ2-1, with D possibly matching TRBD2 (6 bases). The CDR3 spans 14 residues. Between the trimmed V and J ends, which lost 5 bases and 5 bases, there was a span of 12 bases. In germline, CDR1 is KGHDR, CDR2 SFDVKD.